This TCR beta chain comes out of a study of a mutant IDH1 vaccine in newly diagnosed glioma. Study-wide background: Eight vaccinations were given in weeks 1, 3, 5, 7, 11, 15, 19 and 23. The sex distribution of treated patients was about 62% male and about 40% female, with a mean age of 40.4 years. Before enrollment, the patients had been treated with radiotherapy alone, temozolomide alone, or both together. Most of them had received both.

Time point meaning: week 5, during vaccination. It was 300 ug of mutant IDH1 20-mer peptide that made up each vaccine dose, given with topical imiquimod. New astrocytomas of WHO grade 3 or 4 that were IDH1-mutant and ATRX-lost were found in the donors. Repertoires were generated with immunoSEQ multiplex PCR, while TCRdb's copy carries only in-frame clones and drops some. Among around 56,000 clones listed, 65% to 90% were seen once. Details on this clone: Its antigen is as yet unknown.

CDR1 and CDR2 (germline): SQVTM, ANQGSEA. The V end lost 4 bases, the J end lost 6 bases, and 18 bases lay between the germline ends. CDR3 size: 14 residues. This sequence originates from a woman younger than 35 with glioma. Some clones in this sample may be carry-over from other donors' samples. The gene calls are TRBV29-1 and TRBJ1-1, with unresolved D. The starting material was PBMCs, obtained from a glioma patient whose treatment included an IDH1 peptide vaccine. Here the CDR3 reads CSVGGGRGGAEAFF. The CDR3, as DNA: TGCAGCGTTGGGGGAGGACGGGGTGGGGCTGAAGCTTTCTTT.